This TCR beta chain originates from a study of patients and donors after allogeneic stem cell transplantation. This clonotype showed up just a few times. TCRdb fed the RT-PCR reads into MiXCR, producing one record per CDR3 protein. The table has about 410,000 distinct CDR3 sequences, approximately 16% seen once; the top ten hold over 6%. The V end lost 0 bases, the J end lost 4 bases, and 12 bases lay between the germline ends. This CDR3 has 15 residues. The germline CDR1 and CDR2 sequences are MNHEY and SVGAGI. The genes are TRBV6-5 and TRBJ1-1; D is uncertain. This sequence originates from a human donor who was either an allogeneic HSCT recipient or a stem cell or donor lymphocyte infusion donor (not recorded which). It is not recorded whose cells these are; they may come from a transplant donor. The specimen was blood, either unsorted or a sorted T cell fraction (not recorded which). The CDR3 sequence is CASSYSNKGGTEAFF. The DNA for the CDR3 is TGTGCCAGCAGTTACTCGAACAAGGGTGGCACTGAAGCTTTCTTT.